This T cell receptor (beta chain) was obtained from a study of T cell responses to AZD1222 COVID-19 vaccine (dated by TCRdb to about 2021). The study in broad terms: AZD1222 recipients given second doses at about 4 weeks or at about 12 weeks were pooled, since spike-specific TCR depth and breadth were not found to differ between the two schedules. TCR sequencing covered over 230 trial participants: 200 to 210 given two doses of AZD1222 and approximately 26 given two doses of MenACWY control vaccine. Trial participants were enrolled by age into 18-55, 56-69 and 70-plus year subgroups, with 148, 28 and 57 TCR-sequenced participants respectively. The study at large found these results: After two AZD1222 doses, both the breadth and the depth of spike-specific TCRs were significantly higher than at day 0 and than in MenACWY recipients. Because no day 14 peak-response samples were available, the repertoires could be characterized only after the peak T cell response. In the small 56-69-year group, the increase in depth fell short of significance, most likely because of low power. Conclusions about previously exposed vaccinees are limited because only six or seven AZD1222 recipients were SARS-CoV-2 seropositive at baseline. The whole spike protein was spanned by vaccine-associated CD4 TCRs, and dominant responses were seen in regions 160-218 and 743-854. Reportedly, almost half of the unique spike-specific TCRs recognized epitopes lying outside the regions that are mutated in the B.1.351 and B.1.1.7 variants. Participants were mostly white British and included more females than males, and it was suggested by the authors that clonal diversity may have been underestimated.

Trimming takes 7 bases from V and 6 bases from J, and the germline ends sit 12 bases apart. CDR1 and CDR2 were assigned from the germline V gene as ENHRY and SYGVKD. The CDR3 holds 12 amino acids from the cysteine to the phenylalanine. Only the CDR3 region is kept as DNA, spanning 36 bases read in frame from base 1. The CDR3 regions of human TCRbeta chains were subjected to immunosequencing. The study's processing was this. Repertoire TCRs were matched against a reference library of SARS-CoV-2-specific TCRs generated with the MIRA antigen-specificity platform. Breadth was defined as the fraction of unique TCRs that were SARS-CoV-2-associated. Depth was defined as the fraction of total T cells that were SARS-CoV-2-associated. Each spike-specific TCR was assigned to its reactive spike region and to a CD4 or CD8 class using the MIRA data. Log10-transformed breadth and depth values were compared by one-way ANOVA with Sidak's multiple comparisons tests. TCRdb mirrors the immuneACCESS table, restricted to in-frame sequences. Some clones are absent from its copies; in checked studies, under half trace to an unresolved V gene, and the reason for the others is unknown. D and trimming come from the DNA, and the V and J calls and clone size come from that table. The sample table contains approximately 150,000 clones; only one count was recorded for more than 70% of them. Approximately 2.3% of the sample rests with the top ten.

Worth noting for this clone: There is no known antigen for this receptor. No quality values exist for individual bases; no much larger clone is one base distant.

Reading the label with the study, this specimen's time point is: baseline before first vaccination. Samples from vaccinated people were obtained from the UK trials COV001 and COV002, which included a single-blind randomized controlled phase 2/3 trial of AZD1222 (ChAdOx1 nCoV-19) in healthy adults. Trial participant PBMC samples were collected at day 0 and day 28 after the second dose for TCRbeta chain sequencing. In this chain, TRBV10-3 is recombined with TRBJ1-2, with TRBD1 as a weak D call on 5 bases. The sequence came from an adult in good health. The sample consisted of peripheral blood, taken on day 0 of AZD1222 vaccination. In nucleotide form, the sequence is TGTGCCATCAAAGGGGCCGATGATGGCTACACCTTC. Its protein reads: CAIKGADDGYTF.